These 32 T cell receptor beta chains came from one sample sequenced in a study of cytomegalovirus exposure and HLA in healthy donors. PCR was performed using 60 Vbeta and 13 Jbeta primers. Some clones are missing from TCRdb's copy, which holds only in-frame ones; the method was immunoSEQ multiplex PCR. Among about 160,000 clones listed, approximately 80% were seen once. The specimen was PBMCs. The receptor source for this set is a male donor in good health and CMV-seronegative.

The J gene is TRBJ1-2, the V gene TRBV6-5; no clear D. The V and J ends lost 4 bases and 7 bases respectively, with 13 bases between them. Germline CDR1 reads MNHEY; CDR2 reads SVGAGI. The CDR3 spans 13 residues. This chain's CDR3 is CASSWLRAGGYTF. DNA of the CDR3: TGTGCCAGCAGTTGGCTCCGGGCGGGTGGCTACACCTTC.

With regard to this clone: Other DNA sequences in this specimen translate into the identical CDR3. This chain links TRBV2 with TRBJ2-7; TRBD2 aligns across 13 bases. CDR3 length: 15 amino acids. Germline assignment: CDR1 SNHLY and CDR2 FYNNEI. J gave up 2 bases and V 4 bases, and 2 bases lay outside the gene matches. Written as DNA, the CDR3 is TGTGCCAGCAGTGGTACTAGCGGGAGGGCCTACGAGCAGTACTTC. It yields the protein CASSGTSGRAYEQYF.

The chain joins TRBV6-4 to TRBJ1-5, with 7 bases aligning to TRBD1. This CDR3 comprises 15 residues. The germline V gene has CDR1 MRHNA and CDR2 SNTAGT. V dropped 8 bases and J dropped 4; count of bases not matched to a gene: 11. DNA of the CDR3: TGTGCCAGCTGCTGGAGGGGACAGCCTAATCAGCCCCAGCATTTT. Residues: CASCWRGQPNQPQHF.

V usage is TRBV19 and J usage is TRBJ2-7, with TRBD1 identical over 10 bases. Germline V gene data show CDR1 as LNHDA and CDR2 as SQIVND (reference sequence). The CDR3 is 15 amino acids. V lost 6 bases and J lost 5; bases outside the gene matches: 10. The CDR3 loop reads CASSTGTGVTHEQYF. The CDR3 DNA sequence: TGTGCCAGTAGCACCGGGACAGGGGTTACCCACGAGCAGTACTTC.

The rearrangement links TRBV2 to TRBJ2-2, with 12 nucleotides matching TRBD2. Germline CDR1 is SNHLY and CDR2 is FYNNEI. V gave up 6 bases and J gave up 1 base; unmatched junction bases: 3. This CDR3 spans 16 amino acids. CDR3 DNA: TGTGCCAGCAGGGTGACTAGCGGGGGGAACACCGGGGAGCTGTTTTTT. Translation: CASRVTSGGNTGELFF.

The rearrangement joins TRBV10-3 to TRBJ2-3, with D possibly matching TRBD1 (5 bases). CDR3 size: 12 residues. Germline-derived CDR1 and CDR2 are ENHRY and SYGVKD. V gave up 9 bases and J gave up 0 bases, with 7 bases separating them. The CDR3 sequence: CAIQVSTDTQYF. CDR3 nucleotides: TGTGCCATACAGGTTAGCACAGATACGCAGTATTTT.

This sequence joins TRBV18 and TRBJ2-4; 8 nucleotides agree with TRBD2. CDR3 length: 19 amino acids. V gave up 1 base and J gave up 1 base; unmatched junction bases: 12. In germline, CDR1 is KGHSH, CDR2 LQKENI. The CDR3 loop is CASSPLAIAGSPAKNIQYF. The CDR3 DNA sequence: TGTGCCAGCTCACCACTTGCTATAGCGGGATCGCCTGCCAAAAACATTCAGTACTTC.

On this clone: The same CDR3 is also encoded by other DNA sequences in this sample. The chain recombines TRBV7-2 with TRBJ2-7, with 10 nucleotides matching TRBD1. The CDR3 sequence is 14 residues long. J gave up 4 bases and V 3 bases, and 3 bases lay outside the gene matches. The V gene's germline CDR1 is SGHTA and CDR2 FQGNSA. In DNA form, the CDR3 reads TGTGCCAGCAGCTTGGGGACAGGGGCGTACGAGCAGTACTTC. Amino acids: CASSLGTGAYEQYF.

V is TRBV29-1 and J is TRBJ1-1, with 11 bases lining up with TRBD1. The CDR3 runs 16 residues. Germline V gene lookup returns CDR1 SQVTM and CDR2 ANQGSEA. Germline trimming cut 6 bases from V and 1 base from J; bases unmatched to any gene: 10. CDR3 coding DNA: TGCAGCGTGGGGAGGACAGGGGGCCTCTGGAACACTGAAGCTTTCTTT. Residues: CSVGRTGGLWNTEAFF.

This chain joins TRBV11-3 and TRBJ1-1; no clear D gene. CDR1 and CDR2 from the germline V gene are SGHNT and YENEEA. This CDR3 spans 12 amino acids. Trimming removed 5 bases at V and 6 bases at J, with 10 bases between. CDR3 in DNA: TGTGCCAGCAGCGCGGGCCGGTCTGAAGCTTTCTTT. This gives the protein CASSAGRSEAFF. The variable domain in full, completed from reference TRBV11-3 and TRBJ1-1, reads EAGVVQSPRYKIIEKKQPVAFWCNPISGHNTLYWYLQNLGQGPELLIRYENEEAVDDSQLPKDRFSAERLKGVDSTLKIQPAELGDSAVYLCASSAGRSEAFFGQGTRLTVV.

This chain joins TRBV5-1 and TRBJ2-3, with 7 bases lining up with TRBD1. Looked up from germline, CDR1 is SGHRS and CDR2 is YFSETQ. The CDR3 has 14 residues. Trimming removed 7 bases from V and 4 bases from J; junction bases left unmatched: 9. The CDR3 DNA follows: TGCGCCAGCGCCAGAACAGGGGTGGCAGATACGCAGTATTTT. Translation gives CASARTGVADTQYF.

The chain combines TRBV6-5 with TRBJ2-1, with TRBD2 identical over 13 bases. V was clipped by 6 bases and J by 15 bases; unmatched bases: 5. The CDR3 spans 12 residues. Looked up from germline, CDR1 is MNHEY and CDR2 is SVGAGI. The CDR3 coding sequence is TGTGCCAGCAGCCGGACTAGCGGGAGTCGGTTCTTC. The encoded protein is CASSRTSGSRFF.

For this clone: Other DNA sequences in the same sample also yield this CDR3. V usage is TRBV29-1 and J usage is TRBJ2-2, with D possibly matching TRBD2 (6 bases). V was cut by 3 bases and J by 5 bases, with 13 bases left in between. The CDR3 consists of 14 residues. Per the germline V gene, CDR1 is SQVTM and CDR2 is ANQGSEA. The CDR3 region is CSVEPGSGTGELFF. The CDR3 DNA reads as TGCAGCGTTGAGCCCGGGAGCGGGACCGGGGAGCTGTTTTTT.

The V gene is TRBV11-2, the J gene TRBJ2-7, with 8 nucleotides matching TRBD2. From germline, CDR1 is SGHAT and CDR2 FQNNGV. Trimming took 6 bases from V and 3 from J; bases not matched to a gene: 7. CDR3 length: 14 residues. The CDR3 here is CASRQSGGLYEQYF. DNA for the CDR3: TGTGCCAGCAGGCAGAGCGGGGGCCTCTACGAGCAGTACTTC.

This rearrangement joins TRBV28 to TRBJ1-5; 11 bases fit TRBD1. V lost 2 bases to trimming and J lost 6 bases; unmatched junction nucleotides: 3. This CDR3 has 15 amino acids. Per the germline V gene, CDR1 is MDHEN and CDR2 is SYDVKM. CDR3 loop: CASSLAGTGGQPQHF. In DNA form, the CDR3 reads TGTGCCAGCAGTTTAGCGGGGACAGGGGGTCAGCCCCAGCATTTT. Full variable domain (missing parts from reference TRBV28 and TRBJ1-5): DVKVTQSSRYLVKRTGEKVFLECVQDMDHENMFWYRQDPGLGLRLIYFSYDVKMKEKGDIPEGYSVSREKKERFSLILESASTNQTSMYLCASSLAGTGGQPQHFGDGTRLSIL.

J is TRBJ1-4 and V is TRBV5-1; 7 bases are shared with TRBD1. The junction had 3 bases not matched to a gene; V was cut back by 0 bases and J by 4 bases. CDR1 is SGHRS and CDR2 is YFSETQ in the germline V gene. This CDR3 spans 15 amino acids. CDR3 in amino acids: CASSLEGQLNEKLFF. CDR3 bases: TGCGCCAGCAGCTTGGAGGGACAGCTTAATGAAAAACTGTTTTTT.

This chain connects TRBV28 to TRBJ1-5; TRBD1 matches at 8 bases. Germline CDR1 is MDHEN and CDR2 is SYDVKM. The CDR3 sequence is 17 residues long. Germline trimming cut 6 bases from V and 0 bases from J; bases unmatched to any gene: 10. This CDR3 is CASSSGGADFSNQPQHF. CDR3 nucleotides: TGTGCCAGCAGCTCAGGGGGCGCGGATTTTAGCAATCAGCCCCAGCATTTT.

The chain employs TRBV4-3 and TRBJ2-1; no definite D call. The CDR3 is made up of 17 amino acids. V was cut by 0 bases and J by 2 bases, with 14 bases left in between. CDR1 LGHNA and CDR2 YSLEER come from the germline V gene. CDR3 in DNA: TGCGCCAGCAGCCAAGATCGGCGGAGTCAAGCCTACAATGAGCAGTTCTTC. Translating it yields CASSQDRRSQAYNEQFF.

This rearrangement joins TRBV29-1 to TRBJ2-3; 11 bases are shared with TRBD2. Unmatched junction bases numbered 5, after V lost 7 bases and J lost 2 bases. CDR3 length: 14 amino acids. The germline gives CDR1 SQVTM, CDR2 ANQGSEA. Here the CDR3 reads CSGRLAGFTDTQYF. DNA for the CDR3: TGCAGCGGGAGACTAGCGGGGTTCACAGATACGCAGTATTTT.

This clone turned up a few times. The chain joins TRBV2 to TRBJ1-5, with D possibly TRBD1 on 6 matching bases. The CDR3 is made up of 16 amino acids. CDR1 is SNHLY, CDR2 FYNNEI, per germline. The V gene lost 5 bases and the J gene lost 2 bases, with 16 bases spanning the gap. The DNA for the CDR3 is TGTGCCAGCAGTCACCGGGACACATGGGGCAATCAGCCCCAGCATTTT. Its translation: CASSHRDTWGNQPQHF. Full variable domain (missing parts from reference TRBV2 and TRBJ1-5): EPEVTQTPSHQVTQMGQEVILRCVPISNHLYFYWYRQILGQKVEFLVSFYNNEISEKSEIFDDQFSVERPDGSNFTLKIRSTKLEDSAMYFCASSHRDTWGNQPQHFGDGTRLSIL.

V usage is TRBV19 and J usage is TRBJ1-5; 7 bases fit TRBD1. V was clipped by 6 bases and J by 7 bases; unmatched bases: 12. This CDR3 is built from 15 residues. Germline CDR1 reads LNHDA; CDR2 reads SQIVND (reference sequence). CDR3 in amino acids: CASSLLTGMGQPQHF. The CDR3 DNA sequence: TGTGCCAGTAGCCTACTGACAGGGATGGGACAGCCCCAGCATTTT.

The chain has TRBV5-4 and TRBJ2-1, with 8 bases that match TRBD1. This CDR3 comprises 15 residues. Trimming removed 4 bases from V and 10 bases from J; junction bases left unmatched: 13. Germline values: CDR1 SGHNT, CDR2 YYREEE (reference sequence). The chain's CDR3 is CASSPGTGDTGEQFF. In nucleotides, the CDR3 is TGTGCCAGCAGCCCCGGGACAGGAGACACAGGGGAGCAGTTCTTC.

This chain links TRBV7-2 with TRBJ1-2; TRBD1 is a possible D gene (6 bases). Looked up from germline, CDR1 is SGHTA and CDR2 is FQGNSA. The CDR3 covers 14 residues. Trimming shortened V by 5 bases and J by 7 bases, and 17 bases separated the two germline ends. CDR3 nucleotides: TGTGCCAGCAGCCCCAGTGGGCAGGGGTCTGGCTACACCTTC. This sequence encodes CASSPSGQGSGYTF.

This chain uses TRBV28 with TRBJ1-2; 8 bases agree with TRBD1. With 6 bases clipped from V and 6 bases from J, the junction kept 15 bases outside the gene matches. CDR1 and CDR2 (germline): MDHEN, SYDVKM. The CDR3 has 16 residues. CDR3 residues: CASRDPIEDRVDGYTF. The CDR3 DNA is TGTGCCAGCAGGGATCCCATCGAGGACAGGGTGGATGGCTACACCTTC.

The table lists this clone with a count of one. The CDR3 protein is CASSDRGLGELFF. In nucleotides, the CDR3 is TGTGCCAGCAGTGACAGGGGGCTCGGGGAGCTGTTTTTT. The chain employs TRBV6-6 and TRBJ2-2; 10 nucleotides line up with TRBD1. The ends lost 5 bases at V and 7 bases at J; junction bases unmatched: 1. The germline V gene encodes CDR1 MNHNY and CDR2 SVGAGI (reference sequence). The length of the CDR3 is 13 residues.

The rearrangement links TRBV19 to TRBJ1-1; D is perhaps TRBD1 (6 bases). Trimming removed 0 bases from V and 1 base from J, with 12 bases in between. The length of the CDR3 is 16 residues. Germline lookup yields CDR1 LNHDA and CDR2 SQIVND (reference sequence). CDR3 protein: CASSIDTGGQNTEAFF. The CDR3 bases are TGTGCCAGTAGTATAGATACGGGGGGACAGAACACTGAAGCTTTCTTT.

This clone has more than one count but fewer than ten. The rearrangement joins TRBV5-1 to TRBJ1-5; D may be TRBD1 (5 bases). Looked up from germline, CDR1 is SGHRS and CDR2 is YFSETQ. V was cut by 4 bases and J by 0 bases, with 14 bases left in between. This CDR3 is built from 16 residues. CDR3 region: CASSPNIGDSNQPQHF. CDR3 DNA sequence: TGCGCCAGCAGCCCCAACATAGGGGATAGCAATCAGCCCCAGCATTTT. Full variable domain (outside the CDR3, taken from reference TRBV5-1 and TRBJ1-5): KAGVTQTPRYLIKTRGQQVTLSCSPISGHRSVSWYQQTPGQGLQFLFEYFSETQRNKGNFPGRFSGRQFSNSRSEMNVSTLELGDSALYLCASSPNIGDSNQPQHFGDGTRLSIL.

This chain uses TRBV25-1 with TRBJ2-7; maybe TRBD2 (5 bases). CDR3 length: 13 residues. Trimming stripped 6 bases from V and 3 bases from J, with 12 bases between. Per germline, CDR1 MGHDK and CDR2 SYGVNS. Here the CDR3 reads CASSATGIYEQYF. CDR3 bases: TGTGCCAGCAGCGCTACGGGGATCTACGAGCAGTACTTC.

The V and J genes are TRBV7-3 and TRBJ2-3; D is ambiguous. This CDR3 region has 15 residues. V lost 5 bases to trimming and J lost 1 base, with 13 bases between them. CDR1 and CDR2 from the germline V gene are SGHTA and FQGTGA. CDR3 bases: TGTGCCAGCAGCCCGTTTCAGACACGCACAGATACGCAGTATTTT. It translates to CASSPFQTRTDTQYF.

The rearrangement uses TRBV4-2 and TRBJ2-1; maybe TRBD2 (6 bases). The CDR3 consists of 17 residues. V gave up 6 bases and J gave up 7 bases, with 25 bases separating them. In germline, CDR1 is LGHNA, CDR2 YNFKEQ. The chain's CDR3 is CASSRSMAGNTWNEQFF. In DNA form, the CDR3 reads TGTGCCAGCAGTCGATCAATGGCGGGAAATACGTGGAATGAGCAGTTCTTC.

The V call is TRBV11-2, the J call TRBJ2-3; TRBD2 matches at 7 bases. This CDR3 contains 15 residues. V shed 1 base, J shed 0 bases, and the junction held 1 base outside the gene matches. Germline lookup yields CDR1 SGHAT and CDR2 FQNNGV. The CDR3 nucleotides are TGTGCCAGCAGCTTAGGACTAGCTAGCACAGATACGCAGTATTTT. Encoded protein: CASSLGLASTDTQYF.

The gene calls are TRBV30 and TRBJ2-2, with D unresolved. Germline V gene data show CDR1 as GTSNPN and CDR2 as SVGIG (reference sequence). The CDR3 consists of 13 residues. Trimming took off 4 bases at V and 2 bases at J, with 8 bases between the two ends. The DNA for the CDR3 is TGTGCCTGGAAACGCGTCAACACCGGGGAGCTGTTTTTT. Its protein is CAWKRVNTGELFF.